This T cell receptor (beta chain) was profiled in a study of CD4+ T cells in melanoma. Overall study findings and caveats: Reportedly, melanoma neoantigen-specific CD4+ T cells showed varied differentiation states.

TCRdb keeps only in-frame clones here, not all; method: immunoSEQ multiplex PCR. The sample lists 50,000 to 60,000 clones, almost 70% occurring once. The CDR3 totals 11 residues. V was shortened by 8 bases and J by 6 bases, with 13 bases between the two germline ends. The germline gives CDR1 GTSNPN, CDR2 SVGIG (reference sequence). With regard to this clone: Its specificity is not known.

The sample comprised tumor tissue. The chain carries TRBV30 and TRBJ1-2; D perhaps matches TRBD1 (6 bases). The TCR comes from a human donor with melanoma. The CDR3 loop reads CARGGRNGYTF. The CDR3 DNA reads TGTGCCCGGGGGGGCAGGAATGGCTACACCTTC.